Below are 20 T cell receptor beta chains sequenced from a single sample in a study of shared clonotypes between healthy human individuals. Repertoires were generated with immunoSEQ multiplex PCR, while TCRdb's copy carries only in-frame clones and drops some. The repertoire consists of fewer than 650,000 clones, with roughly four fifths occurring once and the leading ten covering 9.5% to 15%. The material sequenced was PBMCs. The receptors derive from a woman in her forties in good health. Some clones in this sample may be carry-over from other donors' samples.

V is TRBV5-6 and J is TRBJ2-5; D could derive from TRBD1 or TRBD2 (6 bases each). V lost 0 bases, J lost 5 bases, and 14 bases lay in between. The CDR3 extends over 15 amino acids. CDR1 SGHDT and CDR2 YYEEEE come from the germline V gene. The CDR3: CASSLAGASGETQYF. Here the CDR3 DNA reads TGTGCCAGCAGCTTGGCAGGGGCGAGCGGGGAGACCCAGTACTTC.

This sequence joins TRBV25-1 and TRBJ2-1; D is uncertain. There are 14 residues in the CDR3. Between the trimmed V and J ends, which lost 2 bases and 5 bases, there was a span of 10 bases. Per germline, CDR1 MGHDK and CDR2 SYGVNS. CDR3: CASSEVEVHNEQFF. In DNA form, the CDR3 reads TGTGCCAGCAGTGAAGTAGAGGTCCACAATGAGCAGTTCTTC.

Here the CDR3 DNA reads TGTGCCAGTAGCGGGACAGGGGGCTGGCAGCCCCAGCATTTT. This translates into CASSGTGGWQPQHF. The J gene is TRBJ1-5, the V gene TRBV19, with TRBD1 matching 12 bases. CDR3 length equals 14 residues. Germline V gives CDR1 LNHDA, CDR2 SQIVND (reference sequence). V trimming: 6 bases; J trimming: 7 bases; junction bases outside the gene matches: 4. Complete variable domain (other parts from reference TRBV19 and TRBJ1-5): DGGITQSPKYLFRKEGQNVTLSCEQNLNHDAMYWYRQDPGQGLRLIYYSQIVNDFQKGDIAEGYSVSREKKESFPLTVTSAQKNPTAFYLCASSGTGGWQPQHFGDGTRLSIL.

The chain combines TRBV2 with TRBJ2-3, with D possibly being TRBD2 (6 bases). Germline V gene lookup returns CDR1 SNHLY and CDR2 FYNNEI. The CDR3 sequence is 17 residues long. Trimming pared 6 bases from V and 2 bases from J, leaving 21 bases between. This CDR3 is CASRRGEGEWDTDTQYF. Here the CDR3 DNA reads TGTGCCAGCAGGCGCGGGGAAGGGGAATGGGACACAGATACGCAGTATTTT.

This rearrangement joins TRBV27 to TRBJ2-5; the match to TRBD2 covers 14 bases. Trimming took 2 bases from V and 5 from J; bases not matched to a gene: 13. Per the germline V gene, CDR1 is MNHEY and CDR2 is SMNVEV (reference sequence). This CDR3 is 19 amino acids long. As DNA, the CDR3 is TGTGCCAGCAGTTTACCGGGACTAGCGGGAGTGAAGGGTAAGGAGACCCAGTACTTC. It codes for CASSLPGLAGVKGKETQYF.

V and J are TRBV7-9 and TRBJ2-7; D might be TRBD2 (6 bases). The CDR3 is 14 amino acids. Trimming shortened V by 8 bases and J by 2 bases, and 16 bases separated the two germline ends. Germline lookup yields CDR1 SEHNR and CDR2 FQNEAQ (reference sequence). CDR3 protein: CASSRVGEAYEQYF. The DNA for the CDR3 is TGTGCCAGCTCGCGGGTAGGGGAGGCCTACGAGCAGTACTTC.

The rearrangement joins TRBV5-1 to TRBJ2-2; D remains unclear. Between the trimmed V and J ends, which lost 3 bases and 2 bases, there was a span of 5 bases. The CDR3 runs 13 residues. Germline loops: CDR1 SGHRS, CDR2 YFSETQ. This CDR3 is CASSSSNTGELFF. Here the CDR3 DNA reads TGCGCCAGCAGCTCCAGTAACACCGGGGAGCTGTTTTTT.

This chain links TRBV19 with TRBJ1-5, with D possibly matching TRBD1 (6 bases). The CDR3 runs to 13 residues. Germline CDR1 is LNHDA and CDR2 is SQIVND (reference sequence). V lost 10 bases to trimming and J lost 1 base, with 11 bases between them. The DNA for the CDR3 is TGTGCCACCGCGGGGACAAGCAATCAGCCCCAGCATTTT. It is translated as CATAGTSNQPQHF. The whole variable domain, filled in from reference TRBV19 and TRBJ1-5, reads DGGITQSPKYLFRKEGQNVTLSCEQNLNHDAMYWYRQDPGQGLRLIYYSQIVNDFQKGDIAEGYSVSREKKESFPLTVTSAQKNPTAFYLCATAGTSNQPQHFGDGTRLSIL.

CDR3 sequence: CASSLGNSYLNEKLFF. The CDR3 DNA sequence: TGCGCCAGCAGCCTGGGAAACAGCTATCTTAATGAAAAACTGTTTTTT. The chain couples TRBV5-1 to TRBJ1-4; D is unclear. The V gene's germline CDR1 is SGHRS and CDR2 YFSETQ. The CDR3 consists of 16 residues. Trimming took off 4 bases at V and 4 bases at J, with 17 bases between the two ends.

The table lists this clone with a count of one. The chain links TRBV19 to TRBJ2-2, with D perhaps matching TRBD2 (5 bases). Germline V gives CDR1 LNHDA, CDR2 SQIVND (reference sequence). There are 16 residues in the CDR3. The V end was cut by 1 base, the J end by 5 bases, with 14 bases between. CDR3: CASSIGAPGRTGELFF. CDR3 sequence (DNA): TGTGCCAGTAGTATAGGCGCGCCTGGGAGAACCGGGGAGCTGTTTTTT.

The J gene is TRBJ2-4, the V gene TRBV20-1; unclear D gene. The J call may be in error: the DNA end matches TRBJ2-7 better. The CDR3 has 11 amino acids. Germline V gives CDR1 DFQATT, CDR2 SNEGSKA (reference sequence). CDR3: CSARRNYEQYF. The CDR3 DNA follows: TGCAGTGCTCGTAGAAACTACGAGCAGTACTTC.

The rearrangement links TRBV11-2 to TRBJ2-1; 10 bases align to TRBD2. This CDR3 is built from 16 residues. CDR1 is SGHAT, CDR2 FQNNGV, per germline. The J segment lost 0 bases and the V segment lost 2 bases, leaving 1 base of the junction unmatched. CDR3 protein: CASSLPSGSSYNEQFF. The CDR3, as DNA: TGTGCCAGCAGCTTACCTAGCGGGAGCTCCTACAATGAGCAGTTCTTC.

Only a few counts were recorded for this clone. This chain uses TRBV2 with TRBJ2-6; D is perhaps TRBD1 (5 bases). The CDR3 runs to 14 residues. The V and J ends lost 7 bases and 2 bases respectively, with 9 bases between them. Germline-derived CDR1 and CDR2 are SNHLY and FYNNEI. The CDR3 region has the DNA TGTGCCAGCACCCAGGGAACTGGGGCCAACGTCCTGACTTTC. It translates to CASTQGTGANVLTF.

The CDR3 DNA reads TGTGCCAGTAGCTTTGCTGGGGCTAGCGGGAGGGCCAAGGAGCAGTTCTTC. This translates into CASSFAGASGRAKEQFF. The rearrangement joins TRBV19 to TRBJ2-1; 12 bases are a match to TRBD2. Germline trimming cut 6 bases from V and 10 bases from J; bases unmatched to any gene: 16. There are 17 residues in the CDR3. Germline V CDR1 and CDR2: LNHDA, SQIVND (reference sequence). Supplemented by reference TRBV19 and TRBJ2-1, the full variable domain reads DGGITQSPKYLFRKEGQNVTLSCEQNLNHDAMYWYRQDPGQGLRLIYYSQIVNDFQKGDIAEGYSVSREKKESFPLTVTSAQKNPTAFYLCASSFAGASGRAKEQFFGPGTRLTVL.

J is TRBJ2-4 and V is TRBV14; 12 positions agree with TRBD2. With V trimmed by 1 base and J by 3 bases, 4 bases remained unmatched. Germline V CDR1 and CDR2: SGHDN, FVKESK. This CDR3 is built from 17 residues. In nucleotides, the CDR3 is TGTGCCAGCAGCCAAGGCGGACTAGCGGGACTCAAAAACATTCAGTACTTC. Amino acid sequence: CASSQGGLAGLKNIQYF. Using reference TRBV14 and TRBJ2-4 for the parts outside the CDR3, the full variable domain is EAGVTQFPSHSVIEKGQTVTLRCDPISGHDNLYWYRRVMGKEIKFLLHFVKESKQDESGMPNNRFLAERTGGTYSTLKVQPAELEDSGVYFCASSQGGLAGLKNIQYFGAGTRLSVL.

V gene TRBV4-3 combines with J gene TRBJ2-5; 7 nucleotides line up with TRBD2. From germline, CDR1 is LGHNA and CDR2 YSLEER. CDR3 length equals 14 residues. The trim removed 6 bases at V and 4 bases at J, leaving 8 bases unmatched. CDR3 DNA sequence: TGCGCCAGCAGTCCCCGGACTAGGAGAGAGACCCAGTACTTC. Protein product: CASSPRTRRETQYF.

This clone has more than one count but fewer than ten. The chain uses TRBV13 and TRBJ1-1; D is uncertain. The CDR3 extends over 11 amino acids. CDR1 is PRHDT, CDR2 FYEKMQ, per germline (reference sequence). Trimming shortened V by 4 bases and J by 7 bases, and 7 bases separated the two germline ends. Here the CDR3 reads CASSSRIEAFF. The DNA of the CDR3 is TGTGCCAGCAGCTCCCGGATTGAAGCTTTCTTT.

A word on this clone: A far larger clone lies a single base away; this is likely a read error. Other DNA sequences in this sample translate to the same CDR3. This chain links TRBV7-2 with TRBJ1-5; no clear D gene. Germline CDR1 reads SGHTA; CDR2 reads FQGNSA. The CDR3 runs to 15 residues. The CDR3 sequence is CASSRLANSNQPQHF. CDR3 in DNA: TGTGCCAGCAGCCGTCTGGCCAATAGCAATCAGCCACAGCATTTT.

The rearrangement joins TRBV5-1 to TRBJ2-3, with no clear D. Trimming took 0 bases from V and 4 from J, leaving 15 bases between them. Germline loops: CDR1 SGHRS, CDR2 YFSETQ. The CDR3 is made up of 16 amino acids. The chain's CDR3 is CASSLVGARSADTQYF. In DNA, the CDR3 is TGCGCCAGCAGCTTGGTAGGAGCTCGGAGCGCAGATACGCAGTATTTT.

The chain links TRBV4-3 to TRBJ2-5, with TRBD2 matching 8 bases. V trimming: 0 bases; J trimming: 4 bases; junction bases outside the gene matches: 7. There are 16 residues in the CDR3. Germline V gives CDR1 LGHNA, CDR2 YSLEER. CDR3 amino acids: CASSQDWTSSSETQYF. The CDR3 coding sequence is TGCGCCAGCAGCCAAGATTGGACTAGCTCTTCAGAGACCCAGTACTTC.